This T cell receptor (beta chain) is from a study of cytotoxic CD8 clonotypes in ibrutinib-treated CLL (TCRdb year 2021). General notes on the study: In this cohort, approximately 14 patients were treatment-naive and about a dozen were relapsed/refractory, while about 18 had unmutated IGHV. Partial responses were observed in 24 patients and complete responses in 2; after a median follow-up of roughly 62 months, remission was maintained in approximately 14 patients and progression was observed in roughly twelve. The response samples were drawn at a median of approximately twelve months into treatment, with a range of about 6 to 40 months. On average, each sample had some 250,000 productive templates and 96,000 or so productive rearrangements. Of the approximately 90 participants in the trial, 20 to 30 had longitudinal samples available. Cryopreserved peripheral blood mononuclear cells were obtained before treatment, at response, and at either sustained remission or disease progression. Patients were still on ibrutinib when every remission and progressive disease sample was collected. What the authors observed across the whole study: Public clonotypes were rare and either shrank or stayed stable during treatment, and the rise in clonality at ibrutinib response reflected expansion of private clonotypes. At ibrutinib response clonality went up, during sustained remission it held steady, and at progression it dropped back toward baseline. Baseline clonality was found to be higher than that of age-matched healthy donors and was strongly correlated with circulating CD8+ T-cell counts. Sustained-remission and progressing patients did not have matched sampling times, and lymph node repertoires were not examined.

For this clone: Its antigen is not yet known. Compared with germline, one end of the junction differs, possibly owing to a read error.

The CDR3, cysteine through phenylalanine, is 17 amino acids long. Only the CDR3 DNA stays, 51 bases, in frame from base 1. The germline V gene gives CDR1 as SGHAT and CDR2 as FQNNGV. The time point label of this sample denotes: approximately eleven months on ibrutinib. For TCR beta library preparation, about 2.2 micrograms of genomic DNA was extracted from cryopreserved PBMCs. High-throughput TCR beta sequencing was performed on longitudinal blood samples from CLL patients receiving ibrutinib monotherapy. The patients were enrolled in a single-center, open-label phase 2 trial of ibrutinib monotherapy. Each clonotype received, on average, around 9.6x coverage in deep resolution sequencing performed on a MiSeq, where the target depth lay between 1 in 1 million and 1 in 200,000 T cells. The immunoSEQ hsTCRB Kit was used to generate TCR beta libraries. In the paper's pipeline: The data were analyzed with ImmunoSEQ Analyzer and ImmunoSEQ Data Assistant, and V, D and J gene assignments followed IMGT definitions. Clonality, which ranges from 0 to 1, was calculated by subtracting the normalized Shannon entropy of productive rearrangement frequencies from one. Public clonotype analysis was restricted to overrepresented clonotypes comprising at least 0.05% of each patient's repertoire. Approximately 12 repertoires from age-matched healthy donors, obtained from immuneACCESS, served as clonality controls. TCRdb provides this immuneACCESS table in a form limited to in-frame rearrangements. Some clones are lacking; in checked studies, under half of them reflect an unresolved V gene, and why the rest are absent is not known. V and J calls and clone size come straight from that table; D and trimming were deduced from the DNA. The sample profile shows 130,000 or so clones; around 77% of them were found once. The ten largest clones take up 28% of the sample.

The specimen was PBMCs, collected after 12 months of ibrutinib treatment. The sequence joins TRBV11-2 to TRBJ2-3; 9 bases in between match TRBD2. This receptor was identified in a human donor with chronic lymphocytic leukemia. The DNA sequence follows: TGTGCCAGCAACTTAACCCCTGGGCGGGAGGGTTTGGATACGCAGTATTTT. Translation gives CASNLTPGREGLDTQYF.